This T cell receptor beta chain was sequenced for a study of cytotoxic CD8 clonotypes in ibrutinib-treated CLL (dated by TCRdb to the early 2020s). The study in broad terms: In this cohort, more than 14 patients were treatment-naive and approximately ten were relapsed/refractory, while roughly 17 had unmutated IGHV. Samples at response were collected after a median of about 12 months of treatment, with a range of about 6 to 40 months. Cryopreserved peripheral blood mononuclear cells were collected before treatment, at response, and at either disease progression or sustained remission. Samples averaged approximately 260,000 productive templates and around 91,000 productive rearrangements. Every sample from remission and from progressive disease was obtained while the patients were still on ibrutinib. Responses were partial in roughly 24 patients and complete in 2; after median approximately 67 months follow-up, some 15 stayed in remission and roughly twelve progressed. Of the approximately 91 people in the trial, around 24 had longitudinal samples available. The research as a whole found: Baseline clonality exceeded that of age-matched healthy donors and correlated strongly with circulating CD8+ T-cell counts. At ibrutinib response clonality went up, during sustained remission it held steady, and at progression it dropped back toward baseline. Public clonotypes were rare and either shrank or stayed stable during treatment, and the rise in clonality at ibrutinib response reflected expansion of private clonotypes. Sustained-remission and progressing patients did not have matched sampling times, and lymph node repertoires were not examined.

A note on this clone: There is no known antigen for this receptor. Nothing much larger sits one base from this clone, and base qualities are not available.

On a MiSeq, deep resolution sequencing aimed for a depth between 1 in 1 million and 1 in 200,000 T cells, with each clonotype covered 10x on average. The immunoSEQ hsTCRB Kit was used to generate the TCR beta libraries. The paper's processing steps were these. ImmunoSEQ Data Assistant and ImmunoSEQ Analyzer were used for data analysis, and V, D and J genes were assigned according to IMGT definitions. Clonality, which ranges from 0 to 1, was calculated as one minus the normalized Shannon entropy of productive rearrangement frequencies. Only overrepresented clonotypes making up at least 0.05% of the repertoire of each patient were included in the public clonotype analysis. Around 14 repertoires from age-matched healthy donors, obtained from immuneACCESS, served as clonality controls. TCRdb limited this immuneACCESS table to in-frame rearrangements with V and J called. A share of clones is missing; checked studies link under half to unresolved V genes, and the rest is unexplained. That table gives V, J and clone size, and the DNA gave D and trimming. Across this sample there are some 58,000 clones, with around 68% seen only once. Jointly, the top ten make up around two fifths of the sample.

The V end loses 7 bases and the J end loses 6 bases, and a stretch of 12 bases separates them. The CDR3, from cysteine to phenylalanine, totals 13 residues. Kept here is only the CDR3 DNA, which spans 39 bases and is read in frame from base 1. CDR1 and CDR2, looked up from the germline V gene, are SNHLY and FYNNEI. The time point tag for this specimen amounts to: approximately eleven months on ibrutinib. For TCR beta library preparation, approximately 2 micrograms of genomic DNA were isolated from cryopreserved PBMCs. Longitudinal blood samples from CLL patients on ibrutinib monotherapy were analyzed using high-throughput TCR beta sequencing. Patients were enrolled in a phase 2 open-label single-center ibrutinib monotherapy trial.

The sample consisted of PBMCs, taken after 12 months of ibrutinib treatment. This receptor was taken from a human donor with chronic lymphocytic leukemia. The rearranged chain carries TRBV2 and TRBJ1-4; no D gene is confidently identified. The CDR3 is CASMLALYEKLFF. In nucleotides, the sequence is TGTGCCAGCATGCTAGCGCTATATGAAAAACTGTTTTTT. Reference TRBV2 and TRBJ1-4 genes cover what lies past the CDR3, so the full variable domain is EPEVTQTPSHQVTQMGQEVILRCVPISNHLYFYWYRQILGQKVEFLVSFYNNEISEKSEIFDDQFSVERPDGSNFTLKIRSTKLEDSAMYFCASMLALYEKLFFGSGTQLSVL.